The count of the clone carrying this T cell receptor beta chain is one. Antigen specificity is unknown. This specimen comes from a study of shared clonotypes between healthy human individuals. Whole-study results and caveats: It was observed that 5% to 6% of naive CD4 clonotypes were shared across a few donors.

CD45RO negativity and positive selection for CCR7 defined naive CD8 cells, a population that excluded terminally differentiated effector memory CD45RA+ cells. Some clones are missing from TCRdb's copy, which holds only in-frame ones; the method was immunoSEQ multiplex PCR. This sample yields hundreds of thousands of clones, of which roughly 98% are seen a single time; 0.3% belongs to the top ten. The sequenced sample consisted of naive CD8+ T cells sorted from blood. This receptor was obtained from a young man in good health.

This chain's CDR3 is CASSFSPWDYGYTF. The CDR3 DNA follows: TGTGCCAGCAGTTTTTCCCCTTGGGACTATGGCTACACCTTC. V and J are TRBV27 and TRBJ1-2; D is undetermined. The CDR3 loop spans 14 amino acids. CDR1 is MNHEY, CDR2 SMNVEV, per germline (reference sequence). Trimming pared 3 bases from V and 3 bases from J, leaving 11 bases between.